This T cell receptor (beta chain) originates from a study of T-cell memory formation after mild COVID-19. Overall study: Largely donor-specific TCR clusters were found.

Researchers used 5'RACE with constant-segment primers to make TCR alpha and TCR beta cDNA libraries that carry sample barcodes and UMIs. In TCRdb, the 5' RACE reads were re-called with MiXCR into one record per CDR3 protein. Of fewer than 600,000 distinct CDR3 sequences listed, less than 25% are singletons. As for this clonotype: Its antigen is still unknown.

The CDR3 extends over 15 amino acids. Looked up from germline, CDR1 is MNHEY and CDR2 is SVGEGT. V trimming: 7 bases; J trimming: 7 bases; junction bases outside the gene matches: 11. Whole-study findings and limits: Clones shrinking between day 15 and 85 showed a balanced CD4/CD8 split, and those that grew later tilted toward CD4+. The CD4+ clones that contracted clustered mainly within CM and EM, and the CD8+ clones concentrated in EMRA.

This TCR was sampled from an adult woman who had mild COVID-19 (a few samples of this study predate the infection). Cell type and time point are not known. The specimen was PBMCs or a T cell subset sorted from them (not recorded which). The chain joins TRBV6-2 or TRBV6-3 to TRBJ2-1; 9 positions match TRBD2. DNA of the CDR3: TGTGCCAGCAACTCGGCATCTAGCGGGAAGAATGAGCAGTTCTTC. Its protein is CASNSASSGKNEQFF.